This T cell receptor beta chain was captured in a study of cytomegalovirus exposure and HLA in healthy donors. Study-level results: Most CMV-associated TCR beta chains appeared HLA-restricted in a later analysis. Earlier analysis yielded a pattern in which most TCR beta V segments were productive about 90% or about 30% of the time. Reports showed the classifier diagnosing cytomegalovirus status with high specificity and sensitivity.

The PCR was carried out with 60 Vbeta primers and 13 Jbeta primers. Here immunoSEQ multiplex PCR was the method, and the copy in TCRdb shows in-frame clones only, minus some. The sample's table shows 65,000 to 90,000 clones. As to this clone: Its antigen is undetermined.

The V gene end was trimmed by 6 bases and the J gene end by 5 bases; junction bases not matched to a gene: 12. Per germline, CDR1 MDHEN and CDR2 SYDVKM. This CDR3 has 16 residues. The receptor was isolated from a man aged 40-50 years in good health and CMV-seronegative. The sequenced sample consisted of PBMCs. The gene calls are TRBV28 and TRBJ2-5; 10 bases agree with TRBD2. The DNA for the CDR3 is TGTGCCAGCAGCACCCAAGCAGCGGGGGGGGAGGAGACCCAGTACTTC. Encoded protein: CASSTQAAGGEETQYF.